The present TCR beta chain was sequenced within a study of shared clonotypes between healthy human individuals (dated by TCRdb to about 2020). For the wider study: A few men and a couple of women, aged 18 to 49 years, made up the cohort. For each donor, CD4 naive and CD4 memory were each given three plates, CD8 naive was given two plates, and CD8 memory was given one plate. Blood TCR repertoires of roughly five healthy adults were deeply sequenced to estimate repertoire size and the extent of clonotype sharing between individuals. To increase sequencing depth and limit assay-specific biases, TCR repertoire library preparation and sequencing were carried out by different laboratories using diverse techniques. Leukapheresis yielded between about 0.94 and 8.9 billion PBMCs per donor. What the work shows at the level of the full study, not this receptor alone: The small number of donors limited the genetic and exposure-history diversity represented. Rarefaction of sorted-subset datasets indicated incomplete sequencing despite the large sequencing depth. Pairwise subsampling led to the expectation that sequencing depth would affect the degree of clonotype sharing among donors. Clonotypes shared by all four sorted-subset donors showed higher generation probabilities than non-shared clonotypes. Sampling was restricted to blood, and TCR repertoires in tissue are likely to differ from TCR repertoires in blood. Larger estimated clonotype richness was generally found for naive subsets than for memory subsets. Around 5% of naive CD4, roughly 3.5% of naive CD8, approximately 2.2% of memory CD4, and around 0.4% of memory CD8 clonotypes were shared across several donors.

The junction shows trimming of 4 bases on V and 1 base on J, plus 12 bases between the germline ends. According to the germline V gene, CDR1 reads KGHSH and CDR2 reads LQKENI. The CDR3 spans 15 residues, from the cysteine through the phenylalanine. Here the CDR3 DNA is all that survives: 45 bases in frame from base 1. Using the deep immunoSEQ assay, TCR CDR3 regions were amplified from genomic DNA by multiplex PCR. Extracted genomic DNA from each cell subset was distributed evenly across all wells of several immunoSEQ 96-well plates, and each plate was treated as a replicate. Each replicate PCR for sorted subsets received 150 to 250 ng genomic DNA, equal to tens of thousands of T cell genomes. Purified libraries were measured with a Qubit 3.0 fluorometer, size-checked on a Bioanalyzer 2100, and measured again with the KAPA Library Quantification kit. Every immunoSEQ 96-well plate was sequenced on a dedicated single-read 150-cycle Illumina NextSeq 550 flow cell. The study's own analysis went as follows. Because the immunoSEQ output included only junctional sequences and no quality scores, the filtering could not be the same as the filtering used for full-length reads. To assign V/J genes and CDR3, sequences were annotated using PyIR, a Python wrapper for IgBLAST v1.9, with IMGT germline references. Reads with weak V/J assignments (E-value above 1e-6), missing CDR3, stop codons, out-of-frame junctions, or ambiguous translated residues were removed. A V3J clonotype was defined by an identical inferred V gene, J gene, and CDR3 amino acid sequence. Percentage overlap between repertoires was computed as shared unique clonotypes divided by the size of the smaller repertoire. Richness of each repertoire was evaluated using RTK rarefaction, the Chao1 estimator, and Recon v2.1 estimates of unobserved clonotypes. Generation probabilities were computed with OLGA for all TCRbeta clonotypes obtained by the gDNA method from a few donors. TCRdb obtained this table from immuneACCESS and retained in-frame rearrangements with V and J assigned. These tables miss some clones; where compared with another copy, unresolved V genes account for less than half of the shortfall, and the remainder is unexplained. V and J calls and clone size are as listed in that table; D and trimming were resolved from the DNA. This sample lists millions of clones; 85% to 95% were detected once. The biggest ten clones account for roughly 0.13% of the sample.

As concerns this clone: Its antigen remains unidentified. Base qualities are not provided; no much larger clone lies one nucleotide away.

The donors were healthy, HIV-negative adults who had no recently reported acute infections or vaccinations. Every donor was a Caucasian adult residing in Nashville, Tennessee, USA. CD4+ T cells were enriched by magnetic negative selection; naive cells were then positively selected on CD45RA, and the negative fraction formed the memory subset. Blood was collected by leukapheresis, and PBMCs were isolated by Ficoll-Histopaque density gradient centrifugation and then cryopreserved in liquid nitrogen vapor phase. Analytical flow cytometry was used to check the purity and quantity of every magnetically sorted T cell population. From each sorted fraction, genomic DNA was isolated and quantified by UV absorbance on a Nanodrop 2000c.

The TCR was taken from a man younger than 35 in good health. The material sequenced was naive CD4+ T cells sorted from blood. The cell subset or site label, as the study defines it: CD45RA+ positively selected. The sequence is built from TRBV18 and TRBJ2-3; the D gene is not confidently resolved. The CDR3 in this case is CASSQVLVGTDTQYF. The DNA reads as follows: TGTGCCAGCTCACAGGTCCTTGTCGGCACAGATACGCAGTATTTT.